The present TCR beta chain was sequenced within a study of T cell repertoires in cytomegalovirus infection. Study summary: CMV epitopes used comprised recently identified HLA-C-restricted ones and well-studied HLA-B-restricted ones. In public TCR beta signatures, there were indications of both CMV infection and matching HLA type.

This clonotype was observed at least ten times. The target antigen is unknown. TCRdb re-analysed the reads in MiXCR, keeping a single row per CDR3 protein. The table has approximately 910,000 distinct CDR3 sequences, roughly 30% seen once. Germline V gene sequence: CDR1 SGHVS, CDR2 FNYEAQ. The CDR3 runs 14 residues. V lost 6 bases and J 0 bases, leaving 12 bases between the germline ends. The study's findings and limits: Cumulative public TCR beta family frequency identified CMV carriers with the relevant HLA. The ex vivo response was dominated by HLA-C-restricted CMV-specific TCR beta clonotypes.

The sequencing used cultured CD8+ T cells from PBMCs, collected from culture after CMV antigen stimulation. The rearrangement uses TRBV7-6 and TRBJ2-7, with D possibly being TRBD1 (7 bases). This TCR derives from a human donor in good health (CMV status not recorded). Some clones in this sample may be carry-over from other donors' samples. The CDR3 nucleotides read TGTGCCAGCAGTTCAGGGGGGAACTCCTACGAGCAGTACTTC. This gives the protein CASSSGGNSYEQYF.